The 5 T cell receptor beta chains below were found in one sample sequenced in a study of blood T cell repertoires in COVID-19 (TCRdb year 2020). Libraries came from the immunoSEQ multiplex PCR assay. TCRdb obtained this table from immuneACCESS and retained in-frame rearrangements with V and J assigned. These tables miss some clones; where compared with another copy, unresolved V genes account for less than half of the shortfall, and the remainder is unexplained. This sample comprises 200,000 or so clones, about 80% of them detected only once. The top ten clones comprise roughly 6.9% of the sample. The sequenced sample consisted of PBMCs or T cells enriched from blood (not recorded which). The receptors stem from a man between 40 and 49 years old who had recovered from COVID-19.

V gene TRBV6-5 combines with J gene TRBJ2-5; no reliable D call. The CDR3 covers 13 residues. V was clipped by 6 bases and J by 5 bases, with 13 bases between them. Germline V CDR1 and CDR2: MNHEY, SVGAGI. The DNA for the CDR3 is TGTGCCAGCAGCGACGGCCTGCGGGAGACCCAGTACTTC. It specifies CASSDGLRETQYF.

The V gene is TRBV12-3 or TRBV12-4, the J gene TRBJ1-2; 7 positions agree with TRBD1. V was clipped by 7 bases and J by 3 bases; unmatched bases: 5. The CDR3 consists of 13 residues. CDR3 DNA sequence: TGTGCCAGCACCCTACAGGGGCACTATGGCTACACCTTC. This gives the protein CASTLQGHYGYTF.

CDR3 amino acids: CASSTSGSTDTQYF. The DNA for the CDR3 is TGTGCCAGCAGCACTAGCGGAAGCACAGATACGCAGTATTTT. V usage is TRBV13 and J usage is TRBJ2-3; TRBD2 agrees at 8 bases. Looked up from germline, CDR1 is PRHDT and CDR2 is FYEKMQ (reference sequence). Losses at the gene ends were 5 bases for V and 0 bases for J; bases not matched to a gene: 1. The CDR3 consists of 14 residues.

The chain has TRBV21-1 and TRBJ2-1; TRBD2 is the table's D call and was not checked against the DNA. TRBV21-1 is a recognized pseudogene. The CDR3 totals 16 residues. The CDR3 DNA is TGTGCCAGCAGCAAAGGTGGGGGGGTTAGGTACAATGAGCAGTTCTTC. This codes for CASSKGGGVRYNEQFF.

The chain is built from TRBV7-9 and TRBJ2-1, with a tentative D call TRBD1 (6 bases). The CDR3 totals 14 residues. Trimming removed 5 bases from V and 8 bases from J, with 16 bases in between. Germline CDR1 and CDR2: SEHNR and FQNEAQ (reference sequence). CDR3 DNA sequence: TGTGCCAGCAGCGCTTCCCCCCCAGGGGATGAGCAGTTCTTC. As protein: CASSASPPGDEQFF.